A single sample gave rise to the 10 T cell receptor beta chains below, sequenced in a study of blood T cell repertoires in COVID-19 (dated by TCRdb to the early 2020s). Library preparation used the immunoSEQ multiplex PCR assay. TCRdb's version of the immuneACCESS table is confined to in-frame rearrangements and falls short of the full clone set. An unresolved V gene accounts for under half of the shortfall where checked; the remainder is of unknown origin. Counted in this sample were about 65,000 clones; roughly 90% of them appeared once. The top ten constitute 1.3% of the sample. The sample comprised peripheral blood. The receptors come from a man aged 60 to 69 with acute or convalescent COVID-19.

CDR3 nucleotides: TGTGCCAGCAGCTCCTCGGGAGGGGTGCATCAGCCCCAGCATTTT. Its protein product is CASSSSGGVHQPQHF. The chain uses TRBV9 and TRBJ1-5, with D tentatively TRBD1 (5 bases). V gave up 4 bases and J gave up 5 bases, with 16 bases separating them. CDR3 size: 15 residues. The germline CDR1 and CDR2 sequences are SGDLS and YYNGEE.

The V and J genes are TRBV2 and TRBJ1-1; D is possibly TRBD1 (6 bases). Germline assignment: CDR1 SNHLY and CDR2 FYNNEI. The CDR3 runs 14 residues. Between the trimmed V and J ends, which lost 6 bases and 1 base, there was a span of 12 bases. The CDR3 DNA reads TGTGCCAGCAGCTATCCACAGGGGAACACTGAAGCTTTCTTT. This translates into CASSYPQGNTEAFF.

This sequence joins TRBV3-1 (or the pseudogene TRBV3-2) and TRBJ1-2; D is undetermined. V was clipped by 1 base and J by 10 bases, with 7 bases between them. CDR1 is LGHDT and CDR2 is YNNKEL in the germline V gene (reference sequence). The CDR3 has 11 residues. The DNA of the CDR3 is TGTGCCAGCAGCCAAGTGAGTTCCTACACCTTC. It specifies CASSQVSSYTF.

The V call is TRBV5-1, the J call TRBJ2-4; maybe TRBD2 (6 bases). This CDR3 spans 11 amino acids. The V gene's germline CDR1 is SGHRS and CDR2 YFSETQ. Trimming removed 5 bases from V and 7 bases from J, with 7 bases in between. In DNA, the CDR3 is TGCGCCAGCAGGGAGGGGAACATTCAGTACTTC. Protein sequence: CASREGNIQYF.

The chain carries TRBV29-1 and TRBJ2-3, with 8 bases matching TRBD1. V dropped 3 bases and J dropped 3; count of bases not matched to a gene: 14. The CDR3 runs to 17 residues. Germline CDR1 is SQVTM and CDR2 is ANQGSEA. The CDR3 DNA reads as TGCAGCGTTGATTACCAGGGGGCGTTTCGTGGAACAGATACGCAGTATTTT. This codes for CSVDYQGAFRGTDTQYF.

This chain joins TRBV3-1 (or the pseudogene TRBV3-2) and TRBJ1-1; 7 bases agree with TRBD1. In germline, CDR1 is LGHDT, CDR2 YNNKEL (reference sequence). V lost 4 bases to trimming and J lost 5 bases; unmatched junction nucleotides: 10. The CDR3 totals 15 residues. For the CDR3, the DNA is TGTGCCAGCAGCCCCAATGACAGGGCAGGGACTGAAGCTTTCTTT. It encodes CASSPNDRAGTEAFF.

This chain joins TRBV3-1 (or the pseudogene TRBV3-2) and TRBJ2-1, with a tentative D call TRBD1 (5 bases). V was trimmed by 4 bases and J by 3 bases, leaving 13 bases between them. The CDR3 covers 15 residues. In germline, CDR1 is LGHDT, CDR2 YNNKEL (reference sequence). CDR3: CASSRRTTYYNEQFF. The CDR3 DNA follows: TGTGCCAGCAGCCGAAGGACAACTTACTACAATGAGCAGTTCTTC.

The chain employs TRBV5-5 and TRBJ2-5; 8 nucleotides align to TRBD1. This CDR3 has 14 amino acids. Trimming cost V 3 bases and J 5 bases; bases outside gene matches: 6. Germline-derived CDR1 and CDR2 are SGHKS and YYEKEE (reference sequence). DNA for the CDR3: TGTGCCAGCAGCTCCCAGGGGGCCGGCGAGACCCAGTACTTC. Translated, it gives CASSSQGAGETQYF.

The J gene is TRBJ1-3, the V gene TRBV5-1; TRBD1 agrees at 7 bases. Germline assignment: CDR1 SGHRS and CDR2 YFSETQ. The CDR3 runs 17 residues. The J segment lost 4 bases and the V segment lost 0 bases, leaving 10 bases of the junction unmatched. The CDR3 bases are TGCGCCAGCAGCTTGGACTCCTCCGGGACAGTAGGAAACACCATATATTTT. Translating it yields CASSLDSSGTVGNTIYF.

V is TRBV5-4 and J is TRBJ2-2; D might be TRBD1 (5 bases). In germline, CDR1 is SGHNT, CDR2 YYREEE (reference sequence). The length of the CDR3 is 16 residues. Trimming pared 1 base from V and 2 bases from J, leaving 12 bases between. The CDR3 region is CASSLRGYRNTGELFF. The CDR3 DNA follows: TGTGCCAGCAGCTTGAGGGGTTATCGAAACACCGGGGAGCTGTTTTTT.